This record covers a single T cell receptor (beta chain). Only in-frame clones appear in the TCRdb table, and some are missing; sequencing was by immunoSEQ multiplex PCR. The data hold under 110,000 clones, with roughly 92% observed a single time. This specimen comes from a study of T cell changes during pregnancy in multiple sclerosis. The V end was cut by 8 bases, the J end by 5 bases, with 8 bases between. Germline V gene sequence: CDR1 LNHDA, CDR2 SQIVND (reference sequence). This CDR3 comprises 11 residues. The sample was peripheral blood, taken after pregnancy. The receptor was isolated from a female donor with multiple sclerosis, enrolled in a pregnancy study. V and J are TRBV19 and TRBJ2-3; D not certain. Here the CDR3 reads CASSLEDTQYF. CDR3 DNA: TGTGCCAGTTCCCTAGAAGATACGCAGTATTTT.